The 4 T cell receptor beta chains in this list originate from one sample, sequenced in a study of blood T cell repertoires in COVID-19. TCRdb's copy holds only in-frame clones and misses some; the assay was immunoSEQ multiplex PCR. Here the sample spans a few hundred thousand clones, 85% to 90% being singletons. Sequencing used peripheral blood. The receptors derive from a middle-aged woman who had recovered from COVID-19.

The J gene is TRBJ2-2, the V gene TRBV2; 11 nucleotides align to TRBD1. The V and J ends lost 6 bases and 4 bases, in that order; junction bases with no gene match: 10. This CDR3 region has 17 residues. Germline CDR1 is SNHLY and CDR2 is FYNNEI. CDR3 loop: CASRSGQGAGSTGELFF. CDR3 sequence (DNA): TGTGCCAGCAGGTCAGGACAGGGGGCAGGCAGCACCGGGGAGCTGTTTTTT.

The J gene is TRBJ1-6, the V gene TRBV23-1; D unclear. TRBV23-1 is marked as an open reading frame, function uncertain. The CDR3 extends over 16 amino acids. Trimming stripped 3 bases from V and 5 bases from J, with 14 bases between. CDR3 sequence (DNA): TGCGCCAGCAGTCAGGAGACCGGGAGCAATAATTCACCCCTCCACTTT. This sequence encodes CASSQETGSNNSPLHF.

This chain links TRBV6-2 or TRBV6-3 with TRBJ2-7; maybe TRBD2 (6 bases). The V and J ends lost 5 bases and 4 bases respectively, with 21 bases between them. The CDR3 has 16 residues. Germline values: CDR1 MNHEY, CDR2 SVGEGT. CDR3 nucleotides: TGTGCCAGCAGTCACGACCTTAGCGGTAATCTTTACGAGCAGTACGTC. Amino acids: CASSHDLSGNLYEQYV.

In DNA form, the CDR3 reads TGTGCCAGCAGTGCGGGTAGCGGGGGGGCATGGGAGACCCAGTACTTC. Residues: CASSAGSGGAWETQYF. The chain links TRBV2 to TRBJ2-5; 11 positions match TRBD2. Germline CDR1 is SNHLY and CDR2 is FYNNEI. Trimming cost V 4 bases and J 5 bases; bases outside gene matches: 9. The CDR3 sequence is 16 residues long.